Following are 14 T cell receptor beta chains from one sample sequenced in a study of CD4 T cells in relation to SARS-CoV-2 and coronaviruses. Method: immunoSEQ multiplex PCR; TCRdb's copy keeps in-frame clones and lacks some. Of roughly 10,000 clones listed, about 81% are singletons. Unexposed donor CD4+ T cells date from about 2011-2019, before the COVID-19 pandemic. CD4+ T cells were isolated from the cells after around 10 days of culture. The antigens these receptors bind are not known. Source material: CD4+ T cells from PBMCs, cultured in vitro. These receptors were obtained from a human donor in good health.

CDR3 in amino acids: CASSVASSYNEQFF. The CDR3 DNA follows: TGTGCCAGCAGCGTAGCTAGCTCCTACAATGAGCAGTTCTTC. V and J are TRBV9 and TRBJ2-1; no clear D. The germline CDR1 and CDR2 sequences are SGDLS and YYNGEE. The length of the CDR3 is 14 residues. V was cut by 0 bases and J by 0 bases, with 4 bases left in between.

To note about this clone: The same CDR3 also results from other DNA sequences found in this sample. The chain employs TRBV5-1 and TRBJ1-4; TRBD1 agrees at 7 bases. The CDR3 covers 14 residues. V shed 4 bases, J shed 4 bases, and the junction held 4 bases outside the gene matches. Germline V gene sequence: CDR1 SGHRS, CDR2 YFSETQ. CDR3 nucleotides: TGCGCCAGCAGCCGGGGACAGAGTAATGAAAAACTGTTTTTT. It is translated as CASSRGQSNEKLFF. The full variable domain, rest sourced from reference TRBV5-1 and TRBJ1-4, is KAGVTQTPRYLIKTRGQQVTLSCSPISGHRSVSWYQQTPGQGLQFLFEYFSETQRNKGNFPGRFSGRQFSNSRSEMNVSTLELGDSALYLCASSRGQSNEKLFFGSGTQLSVL.

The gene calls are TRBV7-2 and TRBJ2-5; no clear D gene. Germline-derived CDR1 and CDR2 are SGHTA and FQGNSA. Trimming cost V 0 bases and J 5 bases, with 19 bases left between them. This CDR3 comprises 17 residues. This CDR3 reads CASSLALPDPRWETQYF. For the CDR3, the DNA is TGTGCCAGCAGCTTAGCGTTACCGGACCCCAGGTGGGAGACCCAGTACTTC.

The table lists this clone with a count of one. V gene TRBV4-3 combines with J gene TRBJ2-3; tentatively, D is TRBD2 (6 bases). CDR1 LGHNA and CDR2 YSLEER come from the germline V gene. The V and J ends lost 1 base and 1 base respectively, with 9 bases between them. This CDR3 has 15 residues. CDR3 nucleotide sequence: TGCGCCAGCAGCCAAGGGGGGGTCCGCACAGATACGCAGTATTTT. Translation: CASSQGGVRTDTQYF.

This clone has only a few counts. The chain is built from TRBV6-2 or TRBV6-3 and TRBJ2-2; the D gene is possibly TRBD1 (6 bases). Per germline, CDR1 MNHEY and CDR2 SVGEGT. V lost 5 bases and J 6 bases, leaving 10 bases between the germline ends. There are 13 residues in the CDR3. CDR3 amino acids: CASSNGGPGELFF. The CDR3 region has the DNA TGTGCCAGCAGTAATGGGGGCCCCGGGGAGCTGTTTTTT.

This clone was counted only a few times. The DNA of the CDR3 is TGCAGCGTTCGGGTAGCGGGAGTGGGCGAGCAGTACTTC. It is translated as CSVRVAGVGEQYF. V and J are TRBV29-1 and TRBJ2-7, with 9 bases lining up with TRBD2. Germline V lookup: CDR1 SQVTM, CDR2 ANQGSEA. The CDR3 is 13 residues long. J gave up 6 bases and V 5 bases, and 8 bases lay outside the gene matches.

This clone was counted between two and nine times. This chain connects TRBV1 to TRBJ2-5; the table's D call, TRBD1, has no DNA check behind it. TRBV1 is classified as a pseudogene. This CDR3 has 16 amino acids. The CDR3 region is CTSITCREGAWETQYF. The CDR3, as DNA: TGCACCAGCATCACCTGCCGTGAGGGGGCCTGGGAGACCCAGTACTTC.

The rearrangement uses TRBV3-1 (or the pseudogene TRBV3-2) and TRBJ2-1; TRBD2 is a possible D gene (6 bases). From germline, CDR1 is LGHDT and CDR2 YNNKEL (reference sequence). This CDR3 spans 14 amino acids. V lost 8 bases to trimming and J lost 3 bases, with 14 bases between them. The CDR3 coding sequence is TGTGCCAGCGGGGGACTTCGCGACTACAATGAGCAGTTCTTC. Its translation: CASGGLRDYNEQFF.

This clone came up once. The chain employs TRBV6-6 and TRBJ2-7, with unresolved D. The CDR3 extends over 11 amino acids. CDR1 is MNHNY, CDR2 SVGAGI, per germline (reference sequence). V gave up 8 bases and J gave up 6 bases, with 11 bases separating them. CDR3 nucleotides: TGTGCCAGCTCACGTGGGCGCGAGCAGTACTTC. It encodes CASSRGREQYF.

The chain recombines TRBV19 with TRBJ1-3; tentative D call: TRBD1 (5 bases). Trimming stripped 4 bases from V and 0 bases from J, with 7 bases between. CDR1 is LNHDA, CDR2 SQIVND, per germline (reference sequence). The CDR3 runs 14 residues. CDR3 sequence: CASSTGYSGNTIYF. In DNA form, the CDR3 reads TGTGCCAGTAGTACAGGGTACTCTGGAAACACCATATATTTT.

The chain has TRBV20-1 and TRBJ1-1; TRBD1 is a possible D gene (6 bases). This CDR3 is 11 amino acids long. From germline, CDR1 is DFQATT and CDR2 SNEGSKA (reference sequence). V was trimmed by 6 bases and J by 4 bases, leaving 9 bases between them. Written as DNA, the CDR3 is TGCAGTGCCGGGGGCGGCACTGAAGCTTTCTTT. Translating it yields CSAGGGTEAFF.

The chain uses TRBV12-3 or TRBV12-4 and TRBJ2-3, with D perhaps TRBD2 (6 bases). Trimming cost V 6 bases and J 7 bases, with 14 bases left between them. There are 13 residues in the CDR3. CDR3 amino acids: CASRSGGGNTQYF. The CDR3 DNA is TGTGCCAGCAGATCCGGCGGAGGGAATACGCAGTATTTT.

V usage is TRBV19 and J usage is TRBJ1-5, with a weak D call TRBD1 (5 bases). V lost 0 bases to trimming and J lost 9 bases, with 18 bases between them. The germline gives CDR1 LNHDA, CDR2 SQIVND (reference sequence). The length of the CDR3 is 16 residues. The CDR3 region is CASSIDLTGGGGPQHF. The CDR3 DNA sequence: TGTGCCAGTAGTATAGATCTGACCGGTGGGGGGGGGCCCCAGCATTTT.

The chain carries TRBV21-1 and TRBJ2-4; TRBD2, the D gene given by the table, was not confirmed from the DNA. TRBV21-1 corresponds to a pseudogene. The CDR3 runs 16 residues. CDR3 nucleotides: TGTGCCAGCAGCAAAGTTGCGGGAGTGGCCAAAAACATTCAGTACTTC. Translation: CASSKVAGVAKNIQYF.